The source of this T cell receptor (beta chain) is a study of blood T cells in healthy people across ages. Notes on the study in general: A greater number of naive CD4+ cells and higher diversity distinguished long-lived donors from aged donors. The study found TCR beta diversity correlated strongly with naive T cell percentage. Possibly confounding the expanded clonotype changes was the fact that donor CMV status was unknown. Age advanced and TCR beta diversity per million T cells fell, roughly linearly.

A second PCR of roughly 7 to 11 cycles used a sample-barcoded 5' primer and a J-beta primer mix. Each CDR3 protein is one row after TCRdb ran MiXCR on the 5' RACE reads. There are more than 1 million distinct CDR3 sequences in the sample; 35% to 50% occur only once, and around 18% lies in the top ten. The V segment lost 5 bases and the J segment 1 base; nucleotides outside the gene matches: 4. The CDR3 is 15 amino acids. Germline CDR1 is SGHAT and CDR2 is FQNNGV. Details on this clonotype: Its cognate antigen is unknown.

Material: blood. The chain recombines TRBV11-2 with TRBJ2-2; 7 bases align to TRBD1. The sequence was collected from a woman aged 55-69 years in good health. Here the CDR3 DNA reads TGTGCCAGCAGCCCGGGACAGATGAACACCGGGGAGCTGTTTTTT. As protein: CASSPGQMNTGELFF.